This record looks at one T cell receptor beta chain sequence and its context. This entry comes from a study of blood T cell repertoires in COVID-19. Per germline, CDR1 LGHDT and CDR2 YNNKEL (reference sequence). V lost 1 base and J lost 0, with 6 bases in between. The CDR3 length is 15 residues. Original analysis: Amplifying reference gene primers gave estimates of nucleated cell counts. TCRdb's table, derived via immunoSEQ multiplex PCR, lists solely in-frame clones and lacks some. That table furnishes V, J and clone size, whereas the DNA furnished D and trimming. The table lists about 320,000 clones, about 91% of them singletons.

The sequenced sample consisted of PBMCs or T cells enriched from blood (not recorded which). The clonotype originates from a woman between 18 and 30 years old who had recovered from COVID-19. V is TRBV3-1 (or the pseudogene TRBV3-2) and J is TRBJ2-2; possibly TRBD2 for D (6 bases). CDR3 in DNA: TGTGCCAGCAGCCAAGTAGCGGCGAACACCGGGGAGCTGTTTTTT. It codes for CASSQVAANTGELFF.